The 8 T cell receptor beta chains presented below share a single source sample, sequenced in a study of cytomegalovirus exposure and HLA in healthy donors. The study ran its PCR with 60 Vbeta and 13 Jbeta primers. The protocol was immunoSEQ multiplex PCR, while the TCRdb copy is restricted to in-frame clones and leaves out a portion. The specimen's table records around 74,000 clones. Sequencing input: PBMCs. The origin of the receptors is a man over 45 in good health and CMV-seropositive.

In the case of this clone: Distinct nucleotide sequences in the sample also encode this CDR3. The V call is TRBV5-1, the J call TRBJ1-1; 7 positions agree with TRBD1. Germline V CDR1 and CDR2: SGHRS, YFSETQ. The CDR3 runs to 13 residues. V shed 4 bases and J 4 bases; nucleotides not matched to a gene: 4. Here the CDR3 reads CASSLPGGTEAFF. CDR3 in DNA: TGCGCCAGCAGCCTCCCAGGGGGCACTGAAGCTTTCTTT.

The genes are TRBV5-4 and TRBJ2-3; D is perhaps TRBD2 (6 bases). The ends were cut back, 5 bases at V and 6 bases at J, with 7 bases in the middle. Germline assignment: CDR1 SGHNT and CDR2 YYREEE (reference sequence). CDR3 size: 11 residues. CDR3 DNA sequence: TGTGCCAGCAGGGGGAGGGATACGCAGTATTTT. Protein sequence: CASRGRDTQYF.

The chain couples TRBV4-1 to TRBJ2-1; perhaps TRBD2 as D (5 bases). This CDR3 is built from 16 residues. V was pared by 3 bases and J by 8 bases, with 20 bases between. Per the germline V gene, CDR1 is MGHRA and CDR2 is YSYEKL. DNA for the CDR3: TGCGCCAGCAGCCAGGGTCTATTACGGGCGAGGGATGAGCAGTTCTTC. Protein product: CASSQGLLRARDEQFF.

The chain is built from TRBV9 and TRBJ1-2; possible D gene TRBD1, 5 bases. This CDR3 is 13 amino acids long. In germline, CDR1 is SGDLS, CDR2 YYNGEE. V lost 4 bases and J 4 bases, leaving 11 bases between the germline ends. The CDR3 loop reads CASSRGIGYGYTF. DNA for the CDR3: TGTGCCAGCAGCAGGGGAATCGGCTATGGCTACACCTTC.

Concerning this clone: A junction boundary mismatches the germline segment, possibly from a read error. This sample includes further DNA sequences coding for the same CDR3. V is TRBV4-1 and J is TRBJ2-6, with D tentatively TRBD1 (5 bases). Germline V gene sequence: CDR1 MGHRA, CDR2 YSYEKL. CDR3 size: 16 residues. DNA for the CDR3: TGCGCCAGCAGCCAATTGAAGAGCTCTGGGGCCAATGTCCTGACTTTC. Encoded protein: CASSQLKSSGANVLTF.

The CDR3, as DNA: TGTGCCAGCAGTAAGAAGGGAGGGGACACCGGGGAGCTGTTTTTT. Translation gives CASSKKGGDTGELFF. This chain links TRBV6-4 with TRBJ2-2; TRBD2 matches 7 bases. Germline assignment: CDR1 MRHNA and CDR2 SNTAGT. The CDR3 consists of 15 residues. Unmatched junction bases numbered 6, after V lost 5 bases and J lost 3 bases.

The chain is built from TRBV7-6 and TRBJ1-6; tentatively, D is TRBD1 (5 bases). The CDR3 runs to 17 residues. The V end lost 1 base, the J end lost 2 bases, and 12 bases lay between the germline ends. Germline V gives CDR1 SGHVS, CDR2 FNYEAQ. The CDR3 reads CASSLGQGRPYNSPLHF. DNA for the CDR3: TGTGCCAGCAGCTTAGGGCAGGGAAGGCCCTATAATTCACCCCTCCACTTT.

CDR3 sequence: CSFVGSGGSNTEAFF. Here the CDR3 DNA reads TGCAGCTTCGTAGGAAGTGGGGGCTCGAACACTGAAGCTTTCTTT. The rearrangement links TRBV29-1 to TRBJ1-1; possibly TRBD1 for D (6 bases). The CDR3 spans 15 residues. Looked up from germline, CDR1 is SQVTM and CDR2 is ANQGSEA. With 8 bases removed from V and 1 base from J, the gap between germline ends came to 20 bases.